Given below is one T cell receptor (beta chain) in context. Antigen specificity is unknown. The data derive from a study of cytomegalovirus exposure and HLA in healthy donors. Overall study context: Among the 398 genotyped donors, approximately 82% were placed in the Caucasian-associated ancestry cluster. Study-level findings and limits: With DRB1 most and HLA-C fewest, TCR association rates differed between HLA loci in a later analysis.

With 8 bases removed from V and 8 bases from J, the gap between germline ends came to 12 bases. CDR1 and CDR2 from the germline V gene are MNHEY and SMNVEV (reference sequence). There are 11 residues in the CDR3. Primers: 60 Vbeta forward and 13 Jbeta reverse. Only in-frame clones appear in the TCRdb table, and some are missing; sequencing was by immunoSEQ multiplex PCR. Here the sample table reports over 100,000 clones. The sequencing sample was made of PBMCs. This sequence joins TRBV27 and TRBJ1-2; D perhaps matches TRBD1 (5 bases). The receptor comes from a man in his forties or fifties in good health and CMV-seropositive. CDR3 sequence (DNA): TGTGCCAGCCTCGCAGGGAACGGCTACACCTTC. Translating it yields CASLAGNGYTF.